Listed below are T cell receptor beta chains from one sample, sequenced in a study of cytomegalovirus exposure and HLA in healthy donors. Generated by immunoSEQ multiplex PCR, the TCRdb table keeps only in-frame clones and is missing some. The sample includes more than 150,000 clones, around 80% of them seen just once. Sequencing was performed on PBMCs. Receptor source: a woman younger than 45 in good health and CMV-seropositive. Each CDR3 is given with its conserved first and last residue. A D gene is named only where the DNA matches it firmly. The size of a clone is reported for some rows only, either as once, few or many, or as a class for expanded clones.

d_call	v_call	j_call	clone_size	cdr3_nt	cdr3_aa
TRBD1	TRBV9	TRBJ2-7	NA	TGTGCCAGCAGCGCAACCGGGACAGGAGACTACGAGCAGTACTTC	CASSATGTGDYEQYF
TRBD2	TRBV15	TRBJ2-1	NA	TGTGCCACCAGCAGCGACGGTAGCGGGGGGAGAGGTGAGCAGTTCTTC	CATSSDGSGGRGEQFF
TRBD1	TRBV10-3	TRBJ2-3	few	TGTGCCATCAGTGGCGACAGGGAAATTGGGACAGATACGCAGTATTTT	CAISGDREIGTDTQYF
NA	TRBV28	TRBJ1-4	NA	TGTGCCAGCAGTTTAAGGGGAAGTTTTGAAAAACTGTTTTTT	CASSLRGSFEKLFF
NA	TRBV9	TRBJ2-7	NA	TGTGCCAGCAGCGCGGACAGTGTTCCATACGAGCAGTACTTC	CASSADSVPYEQYF
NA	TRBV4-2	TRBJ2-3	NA	TGTGCCAGCAGCCAGCGACTAGTCGGTACAGATACGCAGTATTTT	CASSQRLVGTDTQYF
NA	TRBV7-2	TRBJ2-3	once	TGTGCCAGCAGCCAGGGGGACTCGAGGCTAGATACGCAGTATTTT	CASSQGDSRLDTQYF
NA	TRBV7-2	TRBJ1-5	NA	TGTGCCAGCAGCTTAGTCTTCAACAGGGACAATCAGCCCCAGCATTTT	CASSLVFNRDNQPQHF
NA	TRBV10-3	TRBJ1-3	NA	TGTGCCATCAGTGAGGGCCGCTCTGGAAACACCATATATTTT	CAISEGRSGNTIYF
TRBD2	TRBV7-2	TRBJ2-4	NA	TGTGCCAGCAGCCCGGGACTAGCGGGGGACCTAGCCAAAAACATTCAGTACTTC	CASSPGLAGDLAKNIQYF
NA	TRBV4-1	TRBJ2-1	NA	TGCGCCAGCAGCCAAGGGACAGCCGCCGGTCCCCGCTACAGTAACAATGAGCAGTTCTTC	CASSQGTAAGPRYSNNEQFF
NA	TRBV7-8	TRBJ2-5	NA	TGTGCCAGCAGCTTATTGATAGCCAGAAGAGAGACCCAGTACTTC	CASSLLIARRETQYF
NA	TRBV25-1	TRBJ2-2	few	TGTGCCAGCAGTGTGGACAGAAACACCGGGGAGCTGTTTTTT	CASSVDRNTGELFF
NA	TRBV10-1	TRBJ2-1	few	TGCGCCAGTGCTAGGCGGGCGGTCGATGAGCAGTTCTTC	CASARRAVDEQFF
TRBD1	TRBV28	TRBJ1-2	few	TGTGCCAGCTGCTCCGACAGGGGGCTTAGAGGCTACACCTTC	CASCSDRGLRGYTF
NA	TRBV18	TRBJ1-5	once	TGTGCCAGCTCATCCGACCCCAGGCCGGGGTATAGCAATCAGCCCCAGCATTTT	CASSSDPRPGYSNQPQHF
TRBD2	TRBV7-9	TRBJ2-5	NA	TGTGCCAGCAGCTCGGGACTAGCGGGGAGAGAGACCCAGTACTTC	CASSSGLAGRETQYF
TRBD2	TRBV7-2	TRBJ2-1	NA	TGTGCCAGCAGCCGCGGGGGGGGGTACAATGAGCAGTTCTTC	CASSRGGGYNEQFF
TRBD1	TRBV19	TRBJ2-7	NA	TGTGCCAGTTCAGAGACCGGGACAGGCGCGACGGGGCAGTACTTC	CASSETGTGATGQYF
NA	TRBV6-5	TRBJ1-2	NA	TGTGCCAGCAGACCTCTCGACAGGTCGGACTATGGCTACACCTTC	CASRPLDRSDYGYTF